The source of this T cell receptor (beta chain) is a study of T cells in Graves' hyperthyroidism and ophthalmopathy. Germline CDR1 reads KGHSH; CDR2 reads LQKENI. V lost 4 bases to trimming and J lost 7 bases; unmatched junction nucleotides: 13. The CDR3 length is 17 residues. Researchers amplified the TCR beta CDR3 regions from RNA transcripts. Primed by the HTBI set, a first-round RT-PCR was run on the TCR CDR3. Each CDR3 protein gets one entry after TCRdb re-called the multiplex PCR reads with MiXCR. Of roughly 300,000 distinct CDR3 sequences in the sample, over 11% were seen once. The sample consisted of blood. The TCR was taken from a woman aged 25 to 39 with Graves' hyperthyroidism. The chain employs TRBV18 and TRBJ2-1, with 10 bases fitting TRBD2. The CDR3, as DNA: TGTGCCAGCTCACGGCCTACTAGCGGGAAAGTTCTGAATGAGCAGTTCTTC. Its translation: CASSRPTSGKVLNEQFF.